These 17 T cell receptor beta chains were sequenced from one sample in a study of T-cell reconstitution after alpha-beta-depleted transplantation in children. Unique molecular identifiers featured in how the TCRbeta library was prepared. TCRdb redid the calling of the PCR reads with MiXCR, one entry per CDR3 protein. The sample includes hundreds of thousands of distinct CDR3 sequences, 16% of them seen just once. The starting material was PBMCs from the stem cell graft donor, obtained from the stem cell graft. The origin of the receptors is a human donor who donated a stem cell graft to a child with acute myeloid leukemia.

The CDR3 here is CASSYSTSPRFSYEQYF. CDR3 nucleotides: TGTGCCAGCAGTTACTCAACGTCCCCCCGGTTCTCCTACGAGCAGTACTTC. This chain joins TRBV6-2 or TRBV6-3 and TRBJ2-7; D gene uncertain. Germline V gene lookup returns CDR1 MNHEY and CDR2 SVGEGT. Trimming shortened V by 0 bases and J by 0 bases, and 15 bases separated the two germline ends. The CDR3 is 17 residues long.

V and J are TRBV4-2 and TRBJ1-2; 12 bases fit TRBD1. V was pared by 0 bases and J by 6 bases, with 11 bases of the junction left unmatched. Germline loops: CDR1 LGHNA, CDR2 YNFKEQ. CDR3 length: 18 residues. CDR3 protein: CASSQEPNPGQGAHGYTF. The CDR3 DNA reads TGTGCCAGCAGCCAAGAGCCCAATCCGGGACAGGGGGCCCATGGCTACACCTTC.

This clonotype was observed a single time. The chain has TRBV7-6 and TRBJ2-1; maybe TRBD1 (6 bases). V was cut by 6 bases and J by 4 bases, with 19 bases left in between. This CDR3 spans 16 amino acids. The germline CDR1 and CDR2 sequences are SGHVS and FNYEAQ. The CDR3 region has the DNA TGTGCCAGCAGTCTCCGGACAGCCGGAAAATACAATGAGCAGTTCTTC. Amino acid sequence: CASSLRTAGKYNEQFF.

The V and J genes are TRBV20-1 and TRBJ1-6; no definite D call. The CDR3 is 14 amino acids. Germline CDR1 is DFQATT and CDR2 is SNEGSKA (reference sequence). V was cut by 5 bases and J by 9 bases, with 17 bases left in between. CDR3 in amino acids: CSAPGAGESSPLHF. The CDR3 nucleotides read TGCAGTGCTCCCGGAGCAGGAGAAAGTTCACCCCTCCACTTT.

This clonotype has ten or more counts. This sequence joins TRBV29-1 and TRBJ2-5; D unclear. With 4 bases removed from V and 5 bases from J, the gap between germline ends came to 14 bases. Germline loops: CDR1 SQVTM, CDR2 ANQGSEA. This CDR3 spans 13 amino acids. The CDR3 sequence: CSVVVRYPETQYF. DNA of the CDR3: TGCAGCGTTGTCGTCAGATACCCGGAGACCCAGTACTTC.

This clonotype has only a few counts. The rearrangement links TRBV9 to TRBJ1-2, with D tentatively TRBD1 (5 bases). Germline V gene sequence: CDR1 SGDLS, CDR2 YYNGEE. The CDR3 spans 14 residues. V was trimmed by 3 bases and J by 4 bases, leaving 13 bases between them. CDR3 protein: CASSAVGGTYGYTF. The CDR3 DNA sequence: TGTGCCAGCAGCGCTGTGGGGGGTACCTATGGCTACACCTTC.

This clonotype was counted many times. The J gene is TRBJ2-6, the V gene TRBV20-1, with D maybe TRBD1 (6 bases). The CDR3 contains 15 residues. Looked up from germline, CDR1 is DFQATT and CDR2 is SNEGSKA (reference sequence). The germline V and J ends were trimmed by 6 bases and 2 bases, with 14 bases remaining between them. For the CDR3, the DNA is TGCAGTGCCAGGGGCATGGTTCCTGGGGCCAACGTCCTGACTTTC. The encoded protein is CSARGMVPGANVLTF.

The rearrangement links TRBV6-1 to TRBJ1-1, with D tentatively TRBD1 (5 bases). Germline-derived CDR1 and CDR2 are MNHNS and SASEGT. The CDR3 sequence is 14 residues long. The V and J ends lost 4 bases and 1 base respectively, with 10 bases between them. DNA for the CDR3: TGTGCCAGCAGTGCCCGGGGGAGGAACACTGAAGCTTTCTTT. Its protein product is CASSARGRNTEAFF.

This chain connects TRBV6-2 or TRBV6-3 to TRBJ1-2; 7 nucleotides line up with TRBD1. CDR1 MNHEY and CDR2 SVGEGT come from the germline V gene. The V gene end was trimmed by 6 bases and the J gene end by 2 bases; junction bases not matched to a gene: 9. The CDR3 consists of 15 residues. CDR3 protein: CASSSGQLLNYGYTF. CDR3 nucleotide sequence: TGTGCCAGCAGCTCGGGACAGCTCTTGAACTATGGCTACACCTTC.

The sample holds many counts of this clonotype. The rearrangement uses TRBV6-6 and TRBJ2-7, with 7 bases aligning to TRBD2. This CDR3 spans 13 amino acids. V shed 6 bases and J 0 bases; nucleotides not matched to a gene: 2. Per germline, CDR1 MNHNY and CDR2 SVGAGI (reference sequence). Here the CDR3 DNA reads TGTGCCAGCAGGGGGGGGAGCTCCTACGAGCAGTACTTC. Its protein is CASRGGSSYEQYF.

In this sample, this clonotype turned up many times. The chain recombines TRBV20-1 with TRBJ1-6; a weak D match, TRBD1 (6 bases). The CDR3 consists of 16 residues. Trimming shortened V by 1 base and J by 7 bases, and 17 bases separated the two germline ends. Germline V gives CDR1 DFQATT, CDR2 SNEGSKA (reference sequence). Here the CDR3 reads CSARGAKRGYNSPLHF. The CDR3 coding sequence is TGCAGTGCTAGAGGGGCAAAGAGGGGGTACAATTCACCCCTCCACTTT.

In this sample, this clonotype turned up a few times. The chain uses TRBV15 and TRBJ1-3; D is possibly TRBD1 (6 bases). CDR3 length: 14 residues. Trimming cost V 4 bases and J 2 bases, with 9 bases left between them. Looked up from germline, CDR1 is LNHNV and CDR2 is YYDKDF (reference sequence). The CDR3 sequence is CATSIRTAGNTIYF. The CDR3 DNA reads as TGTGCCACCAGCATAAGGACAGCTGGAAACACCATATATTTT.

Notes on this clonotype: A much larger clone lies one base from this, so it may be a read error. The chain employs TRBV20-1 and TRBJ2-7; possible D gene TRBD1, 5 bases. Germline V gives CDR1 DFQATT, CDR2 SNEGSKA (reference sequence). This CDR3 has 13 amino acids. The CDR3 loop reads CSARALRAYQQYF. For the CDR3, the DNA is TGCAGTGCTAGAGCCCTCAGGGCCTACCAGCAGTACTTC.

The gene calls are TRBV5-1 and TRBJ1-1; no clear D. CDR3 length: 15 amino acids. The V end lost 2 bases, the J end lost 3 bases, and 14 bases lay between the germline ends. Germline values: CDR1 SGHRS, CDR2 YFSETQ. This CDR3 reads CASSFGRLGDTEAFF. CDR3 nucleotide sequence: TGCGCCAGCAGCTTTGGGCGCCTTGGGGACACTGAAGCTTTCTTT.

This clonotype was counted a few times. This chain links TRBV4-2 with TRBJ1-2, with D tentatively TRBD1 (5 bases). Germline loops: CDR1 LGHNA, CDR2 YNFKEQ. Trimming left V 0 bases short and J 0 bases short, with 17 bases between. CDR3 size: 18 residues. CDR3: CASSQDGLSRVTNYGYTF. The CDR3 DNA sequence: TGTGCCAGCAGCCAAGATGGTTTGTCCAGGGTCACTAACTATGGCTACACCTTC.

The table lists this clonotype with a few counts. This chain joins TRBV7-2 and TRBJ1-1; D is uncertain. Trimming took 1 base from V and 1 from J, leaving 10 bases between them. Germline loops: CDR1 SGHTA, CDR2 FQGNSA. The CDR3 sequence is 15 residues long. This CDR3 reads CASSLEPGGNTEAFF. The CDR3 DNA is TGTGCCAGCAGCTTAGAACCGGGAGGGAACACTGAAGCTTTCTTT.

The table lists this clonotype with many counts. The chain uses TRBV27 and TRBJ1-2; no firm D call. The CDR3 sequence is 16 residues long. The germline V gene encodes CDR1 MNHEY and CDR2 SMNVEV (reference sequence). Deletions cut 1 base from V and 0 bases from J, with 12 bases between. CDR3 amino acids: CASSLWAADTNYGYTF. The CDR3 DNA reads TGTGCCAGCAGTTTATGGGCAGCCGATACTAACTATGGCTACACCTTC.